The rows below give T cell receptor beta chains drawn from one sample of a study of OX40 agonist ivuxolimab in advanced cancers. Data came from immunoSEQ multiplex PCR; TCRdb stores just in-frame clones and leaves some out. The sample has 35,000 or so clones; about 88% are singletons. Sequenced material: CD4+ or CD8+ T cells sorted from blood, taken in a trial of the OX40 agonist ivuxolimab. The receptors here all came from an adult with an advanced solid tumor such as melanoma, head and neck, liver or kidney cancer. CDR3s include the opening cysteine and the closing phenylalanine or tryptophan. Fields, in order: V gene, D gene, clone size, J gene, CDR3 DNA, CDR3 protein. The D gene is left open where the match is weak. The size field is filled for only some rows; it gives once, few, many or a size class.

v_gene: TRBV25-1
d_gene: -
abundance: -
j_gene: TRBJ2-5
CDR3nt: TGTGCCAGCAGTGACGTTAACCAAGAGACCCAGTACTTC
CDR3aa: CASSDVNQETQYF

v_gene: TRBV19
d_gene: -
abundance: -
j_gene: TRBJ2-7
CDR3nt: TGTGCCAGCAGCTTTGGTGGCGGGGAGACCTACGAGCAGTACTTC
CDR3aa: CASSFGGGETYEQYF

v_gene: TRBV9
d_gene: TRBD2
abundance: once
j_gene: TRBJ2-3
CDR3nt: TGTGCCAGCAGCATCAAAGGACTAGAGTCAGATACGCAGTATTTT
CDR3aa: CASSIKGLESDTQYF

v_gene: TRBV27
d_gene: -
abundance: -
j_gene: TRBJ1-4
CDR3nt: TGTGCCAGCAGTTTATCCGGGACCTCTAATGAAAAACTGTTTTTT
CDR3aa: CASSLSGTSNEKLFF

v_gene: TRBV30
d_gene: -
abundance: once
j_gene: TRBJ1-2
CDR3nt: TGTGCCTGGAGTGTTGGCACTAACTATGGCTACACCTTC
CDR3aa: CAWSVGTNYGYTF

v_gene: TRBV4-1
d_gene: TRBD1
abundance: -
j_gene: TRBJ2-7
CDR3nt: TGCGCCAGCAGCCAATGGCCCGGGACAGGGTCCCGCGAGCAGTACTTC
CDR3aa: CASSQWPGTGSREQYF

v_gene: TRBV27
d_gene: -
abundance: -
j_gene: TRBJ1-4
CDR3nt: TGTGCCAGCAGTGATCTGTTGACGGGCACTAATGAAAAACTGTTTTTT
CDR3aa: CASSDLLTGTNEKLFF

v_gene: TRBV10-3
d_gene: TRBD1
abundance: -
j_gene: TRBJ2-7
CDR3nt: TGTGCCATCAGTTACTCCGGGACAGGGGACAAGTACTACGAGCAGTACTTC
CDR3aa: CAISYSGTGDKYYEQYF

v_gene: TRBV5-5
d_gene: -
abundance: -
j_gene: TRBJ2-7
CDR3nt: TGTGCCAGCAGCTTGGTCGGTGGGGAAGGGGGCTACGAGCAGTACTTC
CDR3aa: CASSLVGGEGGYEQYF

v_gene: TRBV11-3
d_gene: -
abundance: -
j_gene: TRBJ2-7
CDR3nt: TGTGCCAGCAGCTCTTCGCAGGACTCCTACGAGCAGTACTTC
CDR3aa: CASSSSQDSYEQYF

v_gene: TRBV13
d_gene: -
abundance: -
j_gene: TRBJ2-3
CDR3nt: TGTGCCAGCAGCAAGGTTGGGGCGGGCCGTACCGTGGATACGCAGTATTTT
CDR3aa: CASSKVGAGRTVDTQYF

v_gene: TRBV5-4
d_gene: -
abundance: few
j_gene: TRBJ2-5
CDR3nt: TGTGCCAGCAGCCCAGGGTTAGAGGAGACCCAGTACTTC
CDR3aa: CASSPGLEETQYF

v_gene: TRBV5-6
d_gene: TRBD1
abundance: -
j_gene: TRBJ1-2
CDR3nt: TGTGCCAGCAGCTTGGCCCGGGACAGTCTTTACTATGGCTACACCTTC
CDR3aa: CASSLARDSLYYGYTF

v_gene: TRBV11-2
d_gene: -
abundance: -
j_gene: TRBJ2-2
CDR3nt: TGTGCCAGCACCTCGAACACCGGGGAGCTGTTTTTT
CDR3aa: CASTSNTGELFF

v_gene: TRBV10-3
d_gene: -
abundance: -
j_gene: TRBJ2-7
CDR3nt: TGTGCCATCAGTGAGTCGGGTCAGCGCCTCCCCGGAGAAGAGCAGTACTTC
CDR3aa: CAISESGQRLPGEEQYF

v_gene: TRBV20-1
d_gene: -
abundance: -
j_gene: TRBJ1-1
CDR3nt: TGCAGTGGCAACATGAACACTGAAGCTTTCTTT
CDR3aa: CSGNMNTEAFF

v_gene: TRBV7-9
d_gene: -
abundance: once
j_gene: TRBJ2-1
CDR3nt: TGTGCCAGCAGCCATAAGGGGGGGACATTATACAATGAGCAGTTCTTC
CDR3aa: CASSHKGGTLYNEQFF

v_gene: TRBV16
d_gene: -
abundance: few
j_gene: TRBJ1-1
CDR3nt: TGTGCCAGCAGCCGACCGGGAGACACTGAAGCTTTCTTT
CDR3aa: CASSRPGDTEAFF

v_gene: TRBV30
d_gene: -
abundance: -
j_gene: TRBJ2-5
CDR3nt: TGTGCCTGGAGCCCTGGACAGCTACGGACCCAGTACTTC
CDR3aa: CAWSPGQLRTQYF

v_gene: TRBV7-8
d_gene: TRBD2
abundance: few
j_gene: TRBJ2-5
CDR3nt: TGTGCCAGCAGCACCGGACTAGTCGAGACCCAGTACTTC
CDR3aa: CASSTGLVETQYF

v_gene: TRBV27
d_gene: -
abundance: -
j_gene: TRBJ1-2
CDR3nt: TGTGCCAGCAGTTTTCTGGGGGCGGCCTATGGCTACACCTTC
CDR3aa: CASSFLGAAYGYTF

v_gene: TRBV5-4
d_gene: -
abundance: few
j_gene: TRBJ1-2
CDR3nt: TGTGCCAGCAGCTTGGATTCGGACAACTATGGCTACACCTTC
CDR3aa: CASSLDSDNYGYTF

v_gene: TRBV19
d_gene: -
abundance: -
j_gene: TRBJ2-7
CDR3nt: TGTGCCAGTAGTATACGTCAGTACTACGAGCAGTACTTC
CDR3aa: CASSIRQYYEQYF

v_gene: TRBV29-1
d_gene: -
abundance: -
j_gene: TRBJ2-2
CDR3nt: TGCAGCGCCCCGGCCGGGACTGCCACCGGGGAGCTGTTTTTT
CDR3aa: CSAPAGTATGELFF

v_gene: TRBV9
d_gene: -
abundance: -
j_gene: TRBJ2-1
CDR3nt: TGTGCCAGCAGCCTCGGCCAACGCCCGAACAATGAGCAGTTCTTC
CDR3aa: CASSLGQRPNNEQFF

v_gene: TRBV27
d_gene: -
abundance: -
j_gene: TRBJ2-3
CDR3nt: TGTGCCAGCAGTTTATACCCCGGGCAGTATTTT
CDR3aa: CASSLYPGQYF

v_gene: TRBV7-7
d_gene: -
abundance: once
j_gene: TRBJ2-3
CDR3nt: TGTGCCAGCAGCTTAGGCGCGGGCACAGATACGCAGTATTTT
CDR3aa: CASSLGAGTDTQYF

v_gene: TRBV7-6
d_gene: TRBD1
abundance: -
j_gene: TRBJ1-1
CDR3nt: TGTGCCAGCAGCGCCGACAGGGGGTACACTGAAGCTTTCTTT
CDR3aa: CASSADRGYTEAFF

v_gene: TRBV6-1
d_gene: -
abundance: few
j_gene: TRBJ1-5
CDR3nt: TGTGCCAGCAGTGAATTGGGGGAGAGTCAGCCCCAGCATTTT
CDR3aa: CASSELGESQPQHF

v_gene: TRBV7-6
d_gene: -
abundance: -
j_gene: TRBJ2-7
CDR3nt: TGTGCCAGCAGCTTAGGGACACTGGGCGAGCAGTACTTC
CDR3aa: CASSLGTLGEQYF

v_gene: TRBV6-5
d_gene: -
abundance: -
j_gene: TRBJ2-2
CDR3nt: TGTGCCAGCAGTTACTCGTTTAAATTGGAGGAGCTGTTTTTT
CDR3aa: CASSYSFKLEELFF

v_gene: TRBV19
d_gene: -
abundance: -
j_gene: TRBJ2-2
CDR3nt: TGTGCCAGTAGTATAGATACAGGGGAGGACAGGGAGCTGTTTTTT
CDR3aa: CASSIDTGEDRELFF

v_gene: TRBV5-6
d_gene: -
abundance: -
j_gene: TRBJ2-7
CDR3nt: TGTGCCAGCAGCCCCGGGGCCTACGAGCAGTACTTC
CDR3aa: CASSPGAYEQYF

v_gene: TRBV7-9
d_gene: -
abundance: -
j_gene: TRBJ2-3
CDR3nt: TGTGCCAGCACCGGGACCATGGACCTCACAGATACGCAGTATTTT
CDR3aa: CASTGTMDLTDTQYF

v_gene: TRBV4-3
d_gene: -
abundance: -
j_gene: TRBJ2-3
CDR3nt: TGCGCCAGCAGCCAAGTAGGACTACTCGGCGCAGATACGCAGTATTTT
CDR3aa: CASSQVGLLGADTQYF

v_gene: TRBV7-9
d_gene: -
abundance: -
j_gene: TRBJ1-1
CDR3nt: TGTGCCAGCAGCTCTTCAGAAGACACTGAAGCTTTCTTT
CDR3aa: CASSSSEDTEAFF

v_gene: TRBV7-6
d_gene: TRBD2
abundance: -
j_gene: TRBJ2-5
CDR3nt: TGTGCCAGCAGCTTGGGGGGGGACGTTCAAGAGACCCAGTACTTC
CDR3aa: CASSLGGDVQETQYF

v_gene: TRBV11-2
d_gene: -
abundance: -
j_gene: TRBJ1-1
CDR3nt: TGTGCCAGCAGCTGGGGGTTGAACACTGAAGCTTTCTTT
CDR3aa: CASSWGLNTEAFF

v_gene: TRBV19
d_gene: TRBD2
abundance: few
j_gene: TRBJ2-2
CDR3nt: TGTGCCAGTAGTAACATCAGGGAGGGGACCGCCGGGGAGCTGTTTTTT
CDR3aa: CASSNIREGTAGELFF

v_gene: TRBV13
d_gene: TRBD1
abundance: -
j_gene: TRBJ2-7
CDR3nt: TGTGCCAGCAGCTTAGGCGACAGGGCCTACGAGCAGTACTTC
CDR3aa: CASSLGDRAYEQYF

v_gene: TRBV7-9
d_gene: TRBD1
abundance: -
j_gene: TRBJ2-5
CDR3nt: TGTGCCAGCAGCCCCGTAGAGGGGGCCGGGGAGACCCAGTACTTC
CDR3aa: CASSPVEGAGETQYF

v_gene: TRBV19
d_gene: -
abundance: -
j_gene: TRBJ1-6
CDR3nt: TGTGCCAGTAGTATCAAAGGCAGAGATTATTCACCCCTCCACTTT
CDR3aa: CASSIKGRDYSPLHF

v_gene: TRBV5-8
d_gene: TRBD1
abundance: -
j_gene: TRBJ2-7
CDR3nt: TGTGCCAGCAGCTTGGGGGACAGTTCCTACGAGCAGTACTTC
CDR3aa: CASSLGDSSYEQYF

v_gene: TRBV27
d_gene: -
abundance: few
j_gene: TRBJ1-6
CDR3nt: TGTGCCAGCAGCGAGGGTGAGGCCCTCCACTTT
CDR3aa: CASSEGEALHF

v_gene: TRBV19
d_gene: TRBD1
abundance: -
j_gene: TRBJ1-4
CDR3nt: TGTGCCAGTAGTCCACAGGGGTGGGTGGAAAAACTGTTTTTT
CDR3aa: CASSPQGWVEKLFF

v_gene: TRBV7-9
d_gene: TRBD1
abundance: -
j_gene: TRBJ1-4
CDR3nt: TGTGCCAGCAGCCCCGAGCAGGGGGCTTTGGTTAATGAAAAACTGTTTTTT
CDR3aa: CASSPEQGALVNEKLFF

v_gene: TRBV4-1
d_gene: -
abundance: -
j_gene: TRBJ1-1
CDR3nt: TGCGCCAGCAGCCAAGGCTGGGTGGGAACTGAAGCTTTCTTT
CDR3aa: CASSQGWVGTEAFF

v_gene: TRBV11-2
d_gene: -
abundance: -
j_gene: TRBJ1-5
CDR3nt: TGTGCCAGCACCGTGGGGGGGCAGCCCCAGCATTTT
CDR3aa: CASTVGGQPQHF

v_gene: TRBV6-5
d_gene: -
abundance: -
j_gene: TRBJ2-7
CDR3nt: TGTGCCAGCAGTGGGCCACACTACGAGCAGTACTTC
CDR3aa: CASSGPHYEQYF